This T cell receptor (beta chain) was sequenced for a study of monozygotic twins with inflammatory bowel disease (dated by TCRdb to the late 2010s). A note on the overall study: The complete study included around 30 monozygotic twin pairs: 19 IBD-discordant Danish pairs and nine German pairs, of which four were IBD-concordant and five were IBD-discordant. Each individual had, on average, about 151 000 unique TCRalpha sequences and 181 000 unique TCRbeta sequences available for analysis. Disease-associated traits were sought mainly through comparisons between IBD patients and their genetically identical healthy co-twins within discordant pairs.

In regard to this clonotype: The antigen this receptor binds is unknown.

From each donor, a roughly 2.5 ml peripheral blood sample was drawn into PAXgene tubes and stored at -80 degrees C. Without T cell sorting, total RNA was isolated from whole blood using the PAXgene blood miRNA kit on an automated QIAcube. Peripheral blood from monozygotic twin pairs concordant or discordant for inflammatory bowel disease was subjected to deep TCRalpha and TCRbeta repertoire profiling with unique molecular barcoding. Smoking habits were recorded for all twin pairs, and each individual was classified as a current, former or never smoker. General study outcomes and caveats: No single strong signal or clonotype linked to IBD turned up in the results, so the idea that one exists was not supported. IBD patients shared fewer clonotypes with other individuals than healthy twins did, most markedly in patients showing signs of disease activity. Because patients were on differing immunosuppressive treatments, the repertoires may have picked up extra background noise and inter-individual variability. No difference in repertoire similarity was observed between concordant and discordant twins, possibly owing to limited statistical power. A decrease in TCRbeta repertoire diversity, as measured by inverse Simpson index, was observed in IBD patients compared with their healthy co-twins. The analysis was unable to tell different T cell subtypes apart.

Counted from cysteine to phenylalanine, this CDR3 has 12 amino acids. No nucleotide data were recorded. CDR1 and CDR2, looked up from the germline V gene, are KGHDR and SFDVKD. The library was obtained by 5' RACE. The input for every TCR library was roughly 3.5 ug of total RNA. For each sample, cDNA was synthesized in eight separate reactions using SMARTScribe reverse transcriptase. During cDNA synthesis, template switching introduced unique molecular identifiers that contained a 6-nucleotide sample barcode. Two nested PCRs of roughly 16 and 10 cycles amplified the TCRalpha and TCRbeta cDNA, and bead purification followed each PCR. Before amplification, the cDNA was treated with uracil DNA-glycosylase and purified using the QIAquick PCR purification kit. The second PCR added Illumina TruSeq-compatible adapters along with sample-specific barcodes. Library quality and concentration were assessed using TapeStation and Qubit, and 5 to 6 ng of each library was pooled. Pooled libraries were sequenced on an Illumina HiSeq2500 single-index Rapid Run with 2 x 100 bp reads and custom sequencing primers. Under the source paper's analysis protocol: MiGEC version 1.2.6 was used for UMI-based consensus assembly to correct PCR and sequencing errors. MiXCR version 2.1.1 was used to carry out V(D)J alignment, clonotype assembly and CDR3 extraction. To normalise gene usage, clonotype sharing and MAIT/NKT TCR abundance, the analysis used the top 1000, 10 000 and 20 000 clonotypes per sample. After downsampling to 27 000 UMIs, diversity was calculated as the inverse Simpson index using the vegan R package. Statistical testing used paired Mann-Whitney U tests on the discordant twin pairs and applied Benjamini-Hochberg correction for multiple testing. TCRdb reprocessed the raw reads; every CDR3 protein sequence is a single record, and DNA is not supplied. These V and J calls are TCRdb output, not the study's own analysis. The sample table on file contains 300,000 to 400,000 distinct CDR3 sequences. Approximately 2.4% of the sample lies in the top ten.

Sequencing used blood. This receptor was identified in a human donor with ulcerative colitis or Crohn's disease, or a healthy co-twin of an affected twin (not recorded which). The rearranged chain carries TRBV24-1 and TRBJ1-4; the TRBD1 assignment by TCRdb is unverifiable without DNA. The CDR3 protein: CATSDLGGKLFF.